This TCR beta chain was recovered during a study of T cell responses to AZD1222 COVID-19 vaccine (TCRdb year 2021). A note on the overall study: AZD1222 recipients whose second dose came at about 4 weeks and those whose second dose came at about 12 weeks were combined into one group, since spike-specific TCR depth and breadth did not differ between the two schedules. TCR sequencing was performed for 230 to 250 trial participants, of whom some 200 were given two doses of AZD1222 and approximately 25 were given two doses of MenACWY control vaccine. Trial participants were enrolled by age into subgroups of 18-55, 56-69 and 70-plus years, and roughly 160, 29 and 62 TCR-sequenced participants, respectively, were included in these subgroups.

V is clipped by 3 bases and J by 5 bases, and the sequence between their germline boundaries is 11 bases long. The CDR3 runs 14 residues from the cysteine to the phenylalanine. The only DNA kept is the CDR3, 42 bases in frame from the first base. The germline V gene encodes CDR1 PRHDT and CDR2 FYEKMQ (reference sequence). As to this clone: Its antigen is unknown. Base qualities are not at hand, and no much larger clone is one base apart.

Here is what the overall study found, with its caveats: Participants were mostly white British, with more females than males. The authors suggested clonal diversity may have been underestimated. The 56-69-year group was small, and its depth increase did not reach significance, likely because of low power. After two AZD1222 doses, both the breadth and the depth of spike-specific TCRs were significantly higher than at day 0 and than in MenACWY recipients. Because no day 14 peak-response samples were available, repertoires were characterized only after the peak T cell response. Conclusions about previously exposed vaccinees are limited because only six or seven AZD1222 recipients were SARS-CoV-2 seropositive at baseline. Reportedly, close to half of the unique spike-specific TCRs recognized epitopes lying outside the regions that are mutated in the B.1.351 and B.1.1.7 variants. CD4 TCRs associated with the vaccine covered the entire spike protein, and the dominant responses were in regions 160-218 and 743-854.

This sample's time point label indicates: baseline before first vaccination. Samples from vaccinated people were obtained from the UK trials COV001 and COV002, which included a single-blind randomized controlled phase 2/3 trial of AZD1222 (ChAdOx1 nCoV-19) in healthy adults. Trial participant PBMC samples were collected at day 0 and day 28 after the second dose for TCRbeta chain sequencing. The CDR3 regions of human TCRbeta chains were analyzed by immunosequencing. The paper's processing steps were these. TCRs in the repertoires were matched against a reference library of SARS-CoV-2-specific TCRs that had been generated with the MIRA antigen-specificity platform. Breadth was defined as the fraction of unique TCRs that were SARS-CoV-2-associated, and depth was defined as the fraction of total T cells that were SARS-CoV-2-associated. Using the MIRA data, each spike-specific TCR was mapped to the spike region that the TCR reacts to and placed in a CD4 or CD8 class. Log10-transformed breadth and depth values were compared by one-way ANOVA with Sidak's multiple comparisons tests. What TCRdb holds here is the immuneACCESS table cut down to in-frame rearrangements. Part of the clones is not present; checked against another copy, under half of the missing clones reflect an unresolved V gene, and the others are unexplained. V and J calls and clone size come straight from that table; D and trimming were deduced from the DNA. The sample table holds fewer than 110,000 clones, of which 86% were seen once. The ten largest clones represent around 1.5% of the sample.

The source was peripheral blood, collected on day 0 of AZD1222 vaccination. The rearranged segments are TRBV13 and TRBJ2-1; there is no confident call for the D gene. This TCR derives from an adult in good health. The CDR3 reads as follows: CASSFGQSDNEQFF. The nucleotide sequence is TGTGCCAGCAGCTTCGGCCAGTCTGACAATGAGCAGTTCTTC.